This TCR beta chain was captured in a study of OX40 agonist ivuxolimab in advanced cancers. Study in general: Patients were roughly 81% male with ages roughly 23 to 85, mean 60. Study-level findings and limits: Individuals who were partial responders at 0.1-3.0 mg/kg had clonal expansion that ranked among the lowest.

This table comes from immunoSEQ multiplex PCR, and its TCRdb copy is limited to in-frame clones, with some not included. This sample has fewer than 85,000 clones, with about 84% found just once. About this clone: Its antigen is still unknown.

With 11 bases removed from V and 5 bases from J, the gap between germline ends came to 15 bases. The CDR3 consists of 12 residues. The germline V gene has CDR1 MDHEN and CDR2 SYDVKM. This chain connects TRBV28 to TRBJ1-2; D gene ambiguous. The material was CD4+ or CD8+ T cells sorted from blood, obtained in a trial of the OX40 agonist ivuxolimab. The clonotype originates from an adult with an advanced solid tumor such as melanoma, head and neck, liver or kidney cancer. For the CDR3, the DNA is TGTGCCGCAGGTATCAACGGTTATGGCTACACCTTC. Translated, it gives CAAGINGYGYTF.